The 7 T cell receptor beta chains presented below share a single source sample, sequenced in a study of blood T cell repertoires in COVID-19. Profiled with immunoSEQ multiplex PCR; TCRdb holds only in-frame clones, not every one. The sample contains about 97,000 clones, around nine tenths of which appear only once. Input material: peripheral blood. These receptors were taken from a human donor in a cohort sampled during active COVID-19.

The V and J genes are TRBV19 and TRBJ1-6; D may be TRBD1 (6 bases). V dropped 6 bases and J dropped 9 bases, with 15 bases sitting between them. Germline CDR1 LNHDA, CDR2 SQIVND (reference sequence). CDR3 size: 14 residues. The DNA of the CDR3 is TGTGCCAGTAGCCGGACAGAGAGTGGTTCACCCCTCCACTTT. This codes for CASSRTESGSPLHF.

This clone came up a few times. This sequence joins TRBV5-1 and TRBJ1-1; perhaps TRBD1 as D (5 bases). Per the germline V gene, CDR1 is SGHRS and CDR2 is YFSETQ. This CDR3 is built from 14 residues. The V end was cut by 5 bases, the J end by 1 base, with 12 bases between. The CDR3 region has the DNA TGCGCCAGCAGACAAGGGGACTGGAACACTGAAGCTTTCTTT. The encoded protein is CASRQGDWNTEAFF.

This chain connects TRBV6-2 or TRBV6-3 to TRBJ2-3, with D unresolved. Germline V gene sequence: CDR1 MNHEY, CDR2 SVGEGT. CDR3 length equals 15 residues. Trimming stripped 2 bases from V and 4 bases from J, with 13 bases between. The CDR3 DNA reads TGTGCCAGCAGTTACGTCAGTACCTTGTCAGATACGCAGTATTTT. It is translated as CASSYVSTLSDTQYF.

The CDR3 sequence: CASSPGLAGWSSYNEQFF. DNA of the CDR3: TGTGCCAGCAGCCCCGGACTAGCGGGATGGAGCTCCTACAATGAGCAGTTCTTC. V usage is TRBV7-9 and J usage is TRBJ2-1; 12 bases align to TRBD2. Unmatched junction bases numbered 8, after V lost 5 bases and J lost 0 bases. The V gene's germline CDR1 is SEHNR and CDR2 FQNEAQ (reference sequence). The CDR3 consists of 18 residues.

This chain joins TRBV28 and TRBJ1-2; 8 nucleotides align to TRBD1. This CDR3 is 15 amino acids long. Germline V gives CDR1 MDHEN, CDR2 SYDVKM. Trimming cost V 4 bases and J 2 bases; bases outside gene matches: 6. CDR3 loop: CASSSGQANNYGYTF. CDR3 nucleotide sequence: TGTGCCAGCAGTTCGGGACAGGCTAACAACTATGGCTACACCTTC.

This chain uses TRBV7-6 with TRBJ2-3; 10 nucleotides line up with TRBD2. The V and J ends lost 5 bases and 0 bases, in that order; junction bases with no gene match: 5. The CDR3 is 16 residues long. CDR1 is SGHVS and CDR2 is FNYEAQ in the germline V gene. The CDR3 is CASSKLAGGSTDTQYF. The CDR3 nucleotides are TGTGCCAGCAGCAAATTAGCGGGAGGCAGCACAGATACGCAGTATTTT.

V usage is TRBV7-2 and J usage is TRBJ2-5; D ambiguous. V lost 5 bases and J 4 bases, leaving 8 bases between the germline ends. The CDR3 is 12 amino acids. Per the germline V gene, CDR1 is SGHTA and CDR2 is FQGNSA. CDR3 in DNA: TGTGCCAGCAGCGAACTCCGAGAGACCCAGTACTTC. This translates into CASSELRETQYF.